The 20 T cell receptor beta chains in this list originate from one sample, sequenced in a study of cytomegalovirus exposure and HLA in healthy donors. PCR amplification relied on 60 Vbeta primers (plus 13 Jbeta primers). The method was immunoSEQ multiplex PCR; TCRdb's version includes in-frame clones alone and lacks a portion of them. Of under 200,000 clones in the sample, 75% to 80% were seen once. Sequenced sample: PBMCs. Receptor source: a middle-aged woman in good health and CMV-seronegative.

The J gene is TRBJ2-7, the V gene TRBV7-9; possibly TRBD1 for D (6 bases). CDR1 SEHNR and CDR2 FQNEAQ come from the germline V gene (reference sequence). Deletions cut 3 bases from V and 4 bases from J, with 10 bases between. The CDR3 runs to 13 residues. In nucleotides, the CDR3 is TGTGCCAGCAGCTTGGGGGCATCGTACGAGCAGTACTTC. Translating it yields CASSLGASYEQYF.

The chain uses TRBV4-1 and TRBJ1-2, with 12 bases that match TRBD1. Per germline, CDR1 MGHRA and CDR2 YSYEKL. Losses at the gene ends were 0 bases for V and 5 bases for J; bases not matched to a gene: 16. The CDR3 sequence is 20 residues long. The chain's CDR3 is CASSQDLEGTGGPYSYGYTF. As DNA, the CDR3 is TGCGCCAGCAGCCAAGATCTTGAGGGGACAGGGGGCCCTTATTCATATGGCTACACCTTC.

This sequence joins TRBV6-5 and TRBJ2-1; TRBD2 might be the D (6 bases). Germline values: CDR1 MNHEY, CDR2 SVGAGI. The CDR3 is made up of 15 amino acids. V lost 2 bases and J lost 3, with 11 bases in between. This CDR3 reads CASSYNSGFYNEQFF. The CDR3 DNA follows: TGTGCCAGCAGTTACAACAGCGGGTTCTACAATGAGCAGTTCTTC.

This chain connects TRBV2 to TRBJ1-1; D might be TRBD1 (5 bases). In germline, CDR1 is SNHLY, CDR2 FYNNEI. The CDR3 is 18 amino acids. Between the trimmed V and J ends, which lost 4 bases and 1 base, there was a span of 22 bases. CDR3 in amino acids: CASSGWGRAILRNTEAFF. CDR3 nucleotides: TGTGCCAGCAGTGGCTGGGGCAGGGCGATATTGAGGAACACTGAAGCTTTCTTT. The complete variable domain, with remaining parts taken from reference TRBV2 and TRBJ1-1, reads EPEVTQTPSHQVTQMGQEVILRCVPISNHLYFYWYRQILGQKVEFLVSFYNNEISEKSEIFDDQFSVERPDGSNFTLKIRSTKLEDSAMYFCASSGWGRAILRNTEAFFGQGTRLTVV.

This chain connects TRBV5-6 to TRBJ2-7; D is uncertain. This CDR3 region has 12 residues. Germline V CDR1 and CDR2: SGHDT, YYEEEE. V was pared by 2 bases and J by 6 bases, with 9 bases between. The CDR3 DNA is TGTGCCAGCAGCTTCTTGGCAGTCGAGCAGTACTTC. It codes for CASSFLAVEQYF.

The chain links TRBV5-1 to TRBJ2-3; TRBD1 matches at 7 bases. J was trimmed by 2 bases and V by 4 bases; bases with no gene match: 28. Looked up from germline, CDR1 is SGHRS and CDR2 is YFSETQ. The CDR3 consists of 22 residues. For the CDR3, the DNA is TGCGCCAGCAGCGTAGGGGATTGGACAGGAACTACGGGGCTTCGTCTCACAGATACGCAGTATTTT. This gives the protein CASSVGDWTGTTGLRLTDTQYF.

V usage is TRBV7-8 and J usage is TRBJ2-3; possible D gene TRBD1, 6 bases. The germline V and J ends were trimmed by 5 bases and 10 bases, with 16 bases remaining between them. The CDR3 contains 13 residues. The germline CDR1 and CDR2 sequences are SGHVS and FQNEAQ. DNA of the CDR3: TGTGCCAGCAGCCAGTTCACAGGGTCGGCGCAGTATTTT. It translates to CASSQFTGSAQYF.

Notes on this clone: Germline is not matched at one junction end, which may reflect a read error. The CDR3 here is CATSRGRGYQQYF. CDR3 coding DNA: TGTGCCACCAGCCGAGGCAGGGGCTACCAGCAGTACTTC. The chain couples TRBV15 to TRBJ2-7, with a possible D match to TRBD1 (6 bases). Germline V gives CDR1 LNHNV, CDR2 YYDKDF (reference sequence). CDR3 length equals 13 residues.

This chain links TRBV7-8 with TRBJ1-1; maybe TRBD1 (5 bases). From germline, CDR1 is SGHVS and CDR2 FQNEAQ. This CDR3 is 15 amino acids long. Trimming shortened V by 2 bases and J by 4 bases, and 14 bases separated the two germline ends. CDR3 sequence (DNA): TGTGCCAGCAGCTTATATCAGGGTGGCCCCACTGAAGCTTTCTTT. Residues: CASSLYQGGPTEAFF.

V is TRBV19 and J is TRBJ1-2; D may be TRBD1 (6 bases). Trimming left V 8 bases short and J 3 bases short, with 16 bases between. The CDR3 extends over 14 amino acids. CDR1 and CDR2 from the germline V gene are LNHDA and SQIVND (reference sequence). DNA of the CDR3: TGTGCCAGTCAGCCCTCGGACAGATACTATGGCTACACCTTC. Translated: CASQPSDRYYGYTF.

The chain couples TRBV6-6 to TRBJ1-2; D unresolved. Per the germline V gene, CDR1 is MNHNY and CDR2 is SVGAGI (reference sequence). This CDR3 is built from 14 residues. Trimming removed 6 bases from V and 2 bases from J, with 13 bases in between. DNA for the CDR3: TGTGCCAGCAGACCTGCGGATTTCAACTATGGCTACACCTTC. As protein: CASRPADFNYGYTF.

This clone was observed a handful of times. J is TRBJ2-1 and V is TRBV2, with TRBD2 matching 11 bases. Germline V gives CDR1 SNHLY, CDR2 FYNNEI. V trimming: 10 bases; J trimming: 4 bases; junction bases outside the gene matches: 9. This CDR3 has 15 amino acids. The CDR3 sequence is CATPSGTSGYNEQFF. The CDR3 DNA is TGTGCCACCCCGAGCGGGACTAGCGGATACAATGAGCAGTTCTTC.

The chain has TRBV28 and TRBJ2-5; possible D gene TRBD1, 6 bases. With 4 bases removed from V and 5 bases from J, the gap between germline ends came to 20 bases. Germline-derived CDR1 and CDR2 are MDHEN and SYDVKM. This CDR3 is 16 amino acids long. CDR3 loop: CASSSPWGRGVETQYF. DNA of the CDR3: TGTGCCAGCAGTTCCCCATGGGGGCGCGGTGTTGAGACCCAGTACTTC.

This CDR3 is CASSRARGTTETQYF. DNA for the CDR3: TGTGCCAGCAGCCGGGCAAGAGGGACTACAGAGACCCAGTACTTC. V gene TRBV13 combines with J gene TRBJ2-5; TRBD2 agrees at 7 bases. From germline, CDR1 is PRHDT and CDR2 FYEKMQ (reference sequence). The CDR3 has 15 amino acids. V shed 5 bases and J 4 bases; nucleotides not matched to a gene: 10.

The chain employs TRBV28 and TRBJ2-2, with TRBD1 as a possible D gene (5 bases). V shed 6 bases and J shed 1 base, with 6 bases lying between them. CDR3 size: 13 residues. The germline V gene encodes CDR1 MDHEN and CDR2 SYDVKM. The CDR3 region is CASRGQNTGELFF. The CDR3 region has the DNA TGTGCCAGCAGGGGGCAGAACACCGGGGAGCTGTTTTTT.

The CDR3 protein is CASSMVGEGHYGYTF. CDR3 in DNA: TGTGCCAGTAGTATGGTCGGGGAGGGGCACTATGGCTACACCTTC. The genes are TRBV19 and TRBJ1-2, with D perhaps matching TRBD1 (5 bases). The CDR3 is 15 residues long. Trimming cost V 3 bases and J 3 bases, with 14 bases left between them. CDR1 and CDR2 from the germline V gene are LNHDA and SQIVND (reference sequence).

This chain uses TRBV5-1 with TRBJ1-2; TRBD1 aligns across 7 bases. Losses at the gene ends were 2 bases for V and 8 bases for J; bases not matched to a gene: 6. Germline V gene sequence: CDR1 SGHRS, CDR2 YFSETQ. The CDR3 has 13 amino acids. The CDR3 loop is CASSFEGGRGYTF. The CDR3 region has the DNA TGCGCCAGCAGCTTTGAAGGGGGCCGGGGCTACACCTTC.

CDR3 nucleotide sequence: TGTGCCAGCAGCTTGGCTGGACAGGGCAGTTCACCCCTCCACTTT. This sequence encodes CASSLAGQGSSPLHF. This chain uses TRBV5-4 with TRBJ1-6; TRBD1 matches at 8 bases. Germline values: CDR1 SGHNT, CDR2 YYREEE (reference sequence). The CDR3 is made up of 15 amino acids. Trimming cost V 0 bases and J 9 bases; bases outside gene matches: 5.

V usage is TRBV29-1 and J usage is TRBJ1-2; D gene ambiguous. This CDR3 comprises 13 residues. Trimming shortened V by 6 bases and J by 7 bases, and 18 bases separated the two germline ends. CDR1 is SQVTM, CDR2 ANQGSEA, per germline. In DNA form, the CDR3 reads TGCAGCGTCTACGAACCCGCGGCCGGTGGCTACACCTTC. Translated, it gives CSVYEPAAGGYTF.

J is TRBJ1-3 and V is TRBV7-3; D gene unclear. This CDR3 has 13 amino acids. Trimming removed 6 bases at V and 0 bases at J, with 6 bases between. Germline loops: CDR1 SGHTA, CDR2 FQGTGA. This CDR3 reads CASSFGSGNTIYF. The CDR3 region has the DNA TGTGCCAGCAGTTTCGGCTCTGGAAACACCATATATTTT. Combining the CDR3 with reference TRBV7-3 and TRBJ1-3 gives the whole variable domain GAGVSQTPSNKVTEKGKYVELRCDPISGHTALYWYRQSLGQGPEFLIYFQGTGAADDSGLPNDRFFAVRPEGSVSTLKIQRTERGDSAVYLCASSFGSGNTIYFGEGSWLTVV.